The TCR beta chain under discussion was sequenced for a study of identical twins. General study results and limits: Memory repertoires lacked the insertion deficit that abundant cord blood beta clonotypes showed.

One entry per CDR3 protein, called by TCRdb with MiXCR from the 5' RACE reads. Here the sample spans around 1.7 million distinct CDR3 sequences, about 30% being singletons. In regard to this clonotype: Its antigen remains unknown.

This CDR3 spans 19 amino acids. The J segment lost 0 bases and the V segment lost 5 bases, leaving 14 bases of the junction unmatched. J is TRBJ1-5 and V is TRBV12-3 or TRBV12-4; TRBD1 agrees at 9 bases. Sequenced sample: cord blood. The sequence derives from a newborn girl in good health. CDR3 sequence (DNA): TGTGCCAGCAGTGAACCCGGGACAGGGTGGCAATATAGCAATCAGCCCCAGCATTTT. Translation: CASSEPGTGWQYSNQPQHF.